A selection of T cell receptor beta chains follows, all from one sample in a study of OX40 agonist ivuxolimab in advanced cancers. Clones were sequenced by immunoSEQ multiplex PCR, and TCRdb holds only the in-frame ones, with some missing. The sample includes around 67,000 clones, roughly 90% seen only once; the top ten take more than 0.85%. Sequencing used CD4+ or CD8+ T cells sorted from blood, obtained in a trial of the OX40 agonist ivuxolimab. The receptors come from an adult with an advanced solid tumor such as melanoma, head and neck, liver or kidney cancer. Each CDR3 is given with its conserved first and last residue. The order of the fields is CDR3 protein, CDR3 DNA, V gene, clone size, J gene, D gene. A D gene is named only where the DNA matches it firmly. Expanded clones get a size class; other rows say once, few or many, or leave the size out.

CSQRGADTQYF TGCAGCCAGAGGGGGGCAGATACGCAGTATTTT TRBV29-1 once TRBJ2-3 -
CASGDRGRMSEQFF TGTGCCAGCGGGGACAGGGGGCGAATGTCTGAGCAGTTCTTC TRBV2 - TRBJ2-1 TRBD1
CASSIMGDQPQHF TGTGCCAGTAGTATAATGGGAGATCAGCCCCAGCATTTT TRBV19 - TRBJ1-5 -
CASSSDTGGGYGYTF TGCGCCAGCAGCTCCGACACAGGGGGCGGCTATGGCTACACCTTC TRBV5-1 - TRBJ1-2 TRBD1
CASTDLGSGIGNEQFF TGTGCCAGCACCGACCTGGGGAGCGGGATAGGGAATGAGCAGTTCTTC TRBV5-4 - TRBJ2-1 TRBD2
CASSESGSLHSGNTIYF TGTGCCAGCAGTGAATCAGGTTCCCTTCACTCTGGAAACACCATATATTTT TRBV6-1 few TRBJ1-3 -
CASSGWLAVSTDTQYF TGTGCCAGCAGCGGGTGGCTAGCGGTTAGCACAGATACGCAGTATTTT TRBV5-5 - TRBJ2-3 TRBD2
CASSTRAPWGELFF TGTGCCAGTAGTACACGGGCCCCTTGGGGGGAGCTGTTTTTT TRBV19 few TRBJ2-2 -
CASSRKLWSLSYEQYF TGTGCCAGCAGCAGAAAACTATGGTCTTTGTCCTACGAGCAGTACTTC TRBV21-1 - TRBJ2-7 -
CASSQVVNTGELFF TGCGCCAGCAGCCAAGTAGTAAACACCGGGGAGCTGTTTTTT TRBV4-1 - TRBJ2-2 -
CASSPYRAGETQYF TGTGCCAGCAGCCCGTACAGGGCGGGAGAGACCCAGTACTTC TRBV5-6 - TRBJ2-5 -
CSVQGVERHGYTF TGCAGCGTACAGGGGGTGGAACGACATGGCTACACCTTC TRBV29-1 - TRBJ1-2 TRBD1
CASSLRGGGSGELFF TGTGCCAGCAGCCTCCGAGGGGGAGGGAGCGGGGAGCTGTTTTTT TRBV11-3 - TRBJ2-2 -
CASSLTSLPQYF TGTGCCAGCAGTTTAACTAGCTTGCCGCAGTATTTT TRBV27 - TRBJ2-3 -
CAWSRRETQYF TGTGCCTGGAGCCGCCGGGAGACCCAGTACTTC TRBV30 - TRBJ2-5 -